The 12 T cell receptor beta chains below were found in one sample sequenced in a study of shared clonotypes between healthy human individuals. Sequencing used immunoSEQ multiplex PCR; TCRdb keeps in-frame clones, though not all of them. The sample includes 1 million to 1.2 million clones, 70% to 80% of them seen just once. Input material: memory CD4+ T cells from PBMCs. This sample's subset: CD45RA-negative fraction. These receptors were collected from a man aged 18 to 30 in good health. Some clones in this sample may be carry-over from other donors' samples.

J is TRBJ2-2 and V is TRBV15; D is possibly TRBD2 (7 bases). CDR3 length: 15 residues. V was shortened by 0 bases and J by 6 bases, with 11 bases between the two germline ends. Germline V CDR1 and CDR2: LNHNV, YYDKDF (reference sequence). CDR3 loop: CATSREAGAPGELFF. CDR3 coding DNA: TGTGCCACCAGCAGAGAGGCGGGGGCGCCCGGGGAGCTGTTTTTT.

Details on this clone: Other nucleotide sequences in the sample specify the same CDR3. The DNA for the CDR3 is TGCGCCAGCAGCCCGGACAGTTCCTACGAGCAGTACTTC. This translates into CASSPDSSYEQYF. The chain joins TRBV5-1 to TRBJ2-7; D is possibly TRBD1 (6 bases). V was cut by 4 bases and J by 1 base, with 9 bases left in between. Germline CDR1 reads SGHRS; CDR2 reads YFSETQ. CDR3 length: 13 amino acids.

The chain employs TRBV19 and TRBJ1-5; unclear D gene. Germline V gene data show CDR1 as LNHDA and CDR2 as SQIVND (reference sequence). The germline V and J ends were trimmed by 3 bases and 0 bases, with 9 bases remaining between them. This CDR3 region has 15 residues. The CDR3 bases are TGTGCCAGTAGTATCGGACGGGATAGCAATCAGCCCCAGCATTTT. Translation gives CASSIGRDSNQPQHF.

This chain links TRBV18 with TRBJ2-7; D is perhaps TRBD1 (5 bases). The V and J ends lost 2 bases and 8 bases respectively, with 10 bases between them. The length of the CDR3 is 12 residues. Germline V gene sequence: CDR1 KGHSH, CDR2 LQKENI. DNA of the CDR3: TGTGCCAGCTCACCAGGGGTGGACAAGCAGTACTTC. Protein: CASSPGVDKQYF.

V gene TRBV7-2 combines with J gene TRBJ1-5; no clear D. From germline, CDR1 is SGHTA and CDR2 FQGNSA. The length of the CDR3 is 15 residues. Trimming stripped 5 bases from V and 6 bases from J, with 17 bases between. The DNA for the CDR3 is TGTGCCAGCAGCATTACACCAAGGGCCGGTCAGCCCCAGCATTTT. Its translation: CASSITPRAGQPQHF.

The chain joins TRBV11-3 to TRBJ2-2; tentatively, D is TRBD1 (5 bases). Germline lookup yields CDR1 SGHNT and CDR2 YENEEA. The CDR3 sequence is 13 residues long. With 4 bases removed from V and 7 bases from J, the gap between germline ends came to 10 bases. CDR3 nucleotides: TGTGCCAGCAGCTCCAGGGTACACGGGGAGCTGTTTTTT. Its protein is CASSSRVHGELFF.

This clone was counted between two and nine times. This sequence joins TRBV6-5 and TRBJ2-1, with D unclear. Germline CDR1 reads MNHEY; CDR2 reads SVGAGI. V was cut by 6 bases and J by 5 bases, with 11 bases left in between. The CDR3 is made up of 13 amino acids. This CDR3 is CASSLQDNNEQFF. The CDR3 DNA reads TGTGCCAGCAGCCTCCAGGATAACAATGAGCAGTTCTTC.

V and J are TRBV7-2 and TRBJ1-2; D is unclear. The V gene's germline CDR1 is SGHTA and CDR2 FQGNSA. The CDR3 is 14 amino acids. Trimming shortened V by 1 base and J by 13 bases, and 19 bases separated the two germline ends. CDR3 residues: CASSLEGGVSLLTF. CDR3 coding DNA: TGTGCCAGCAGCTTAGAGGGCGGAGTCTCCCTTCTCACCTTC.

The CDR3 is CASSLVWTSVDNEQFF. The CDR3 region has the DNA TGTGCCAGCAGCTTGGTATGGACTAGCGTAGACAATGAGCAGTTCTTC. V usage is TRBV5-4 and J usage is TRBJ2-1; 9 nucleotides align to TRBD2. The CDR3 is 16 residues long. Trimming removed 0 bases from V and 5 bases from J; junction bases left unmatched: 6. Germline CDR1 SGHNT, CDR2 YYREEE (reference sequence).

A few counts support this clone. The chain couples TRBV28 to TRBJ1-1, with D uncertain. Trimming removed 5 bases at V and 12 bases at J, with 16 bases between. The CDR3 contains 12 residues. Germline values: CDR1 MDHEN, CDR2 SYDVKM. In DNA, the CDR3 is TGTGCCAGCAGTCGAAGTGGGCCTGAGACTTTCTTT. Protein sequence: CASSRSGPETFF. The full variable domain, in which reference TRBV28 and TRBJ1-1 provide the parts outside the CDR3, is DVKVTQSSRYLVKRTGEKVFLECVQDMDHENMFWYRQDPGLGLRLIYFSYDVKMKEKGDIPEGYSVSREKKERFSLILESASTNQTSMYLCASSRSGPETFFGQGTRLTVV.

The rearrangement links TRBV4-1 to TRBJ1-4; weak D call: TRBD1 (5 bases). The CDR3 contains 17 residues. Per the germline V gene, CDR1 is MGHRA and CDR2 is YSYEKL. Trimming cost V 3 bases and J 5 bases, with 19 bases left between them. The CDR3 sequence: CASSQRGVGPPNEKLFF. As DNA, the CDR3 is TGCGCCAGCAGCCAGAGGGGCGTAGGGCCCCCGAATGAAAAACTGTTTTTT.

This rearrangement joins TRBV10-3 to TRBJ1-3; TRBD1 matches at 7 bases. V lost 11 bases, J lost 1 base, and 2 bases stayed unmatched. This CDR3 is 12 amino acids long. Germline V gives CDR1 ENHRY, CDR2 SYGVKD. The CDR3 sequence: CASGQSGNTIYF. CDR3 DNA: TGTGCCTCGGGACAGTCTGGAAACACCATATATTTT.